These 5 T cell receptor beta chains were all obtained from the same sample, sequenced in a study of control samples from healthy donors and cancer patients. Assay: immunoSEQ multiplex PCR; the TCRdb copy retains only in-frame clones and omits some. The profile shows approximately 88,000 clones, roughly nine tenths of them singletons. The sequenced sample was blood. These receptors came from a woman in her twenties or thirties in good health.

This chain uses TRBV19 with TRBJ1-5, with 8 bases matching TRBD1. This CDR3 is built from 17 residues. V lost 5 bases to trimming and J lost 9 bases; unmatched junction nucleotides: 18. Germline lookup yields CDR1 LNHDA and CDR2 SQIVND (reference sequence). In nucleotides, the CDR3 is TGTGCCAGTAGTCCGGACCGAGGACAGGGAAGGGGTTTGCCCCAGCATTTT. It is translated as CASSPDRGQGRGLPQHF.

This sequence joins TRBV24-1 and TRBJ2-5; possible D gene TRBD1, 5 bases. This CDR3 spans 15 amino acids. Germline CDR1 is KGHDR and CDR2 is SFDVKD. V was pared by 3 bases and J by 5 bases, with 15 bases between. CDR3: CATSDSRVSGETQYF. DNA for the CDR3: TGTGCCACCAGTGATAGCAGGGTCTCAGGGGAGACCCAGTACTTC.

The chain couples TRBV30 to TRBJ1-4; 9 positions match TRBD1. The CDR3 runs to 16 residues. Germline V CDR1 and CDR2: GTSNPN, SVGIG (reference sequence). With 2 bases clipped from V and 0 bases from J, the junction kept 4 bases outside the gene matches. CDR3 in amino acids: CAWSPRQGATNEKLFF. CDR3 nucleotide sequence: TGTGCCTGGAGTCCTCGACAGGGGGCAACTAATGAAAAACTGTTTTTT.

The chain carries TRBV12-3 or TRBV12-4 and TRBJ2-2; no definite D call. This CDR3 comprises 13 residues. Trimming stripped 3 bases from V and 5 bases from J, with 7 bases between. The CDR3 region is CASSFIRTGELFF. Written as DNA, the CDR3 is TGTGCCAGCAGTTTTATCCGTACCGGGGAGCTGTTTTTT.

V gene TRBV6-5 combines with J gene TRBJ1-4, with a possible D match to TRBD1 (5 bases). Trimming took off 6 bases at V and 0 bases at J, with 8 bases between the two ends. The CDR3 is 14 residues long. Germline V gene sequence: CDR1 MNHEY, CDR2 SVGAGI. The CDR3 nucleotides read TGTGCCAGCAGGCAGGGAACAACTAATGAAAAACTGTTTTTT. It translates to CASRQGTTNEKLFF.